These T cell receptor beta chains were read from a single sample in a study of blood T cells in healthy people across ages. TCRdb itself ran the 5' RACE reads through MiXCR, one entry per CDR3 protein. The data contain hundreds of thousands of distinct CDR3 sequences, less than 45% of them seen just once; the ten biggest clones take up 30%. Sequences were obtained from blood. Receptor source: a man aged 80 or over in good health. CDR3s include the opening cysteine and the closing phenylalanine or tryptophan. Fields, in order: V gene, CDR3 protein.

v_call: TRBV6-2/TRBV6-3; cdr3_aa: CASSWTSGGADTQYF
v_call: TRBV20-1; cdr3_aa: CSASTSGRTDTQYF
v_call: TRBV7-2; cdr3_aa: CASSPRDRGFHEQYF
v_call: TRBV7-2; cdr3_aa: CASSLALYTYNEQYF
v_call: TRBV7-6; cdr3_aa: CASSQDRYNEQFF
v_call: TRBV6-2/TRBV6-3; cdr3_aa: CASSKTNPGANVLTF
v_call: TRBV4-1; cdr3_aa: CASSQDLSPQYF
v_call: TRBV14; cdr3_aa: CASSRDRGTNEQYF
v_call: TRBV5-1; cdr3_aa: CASSGGTSYEQYF
v_call: TRBV6-2/TRBV6-3; cdr3_aa: CASGTRSNEQFF
v_call: TRBV25-1; cdr3_aa: CASSSSTGDAGELFF
v_call: TRBV10-3; cdr3_aa: CAISGQGDYEQYF
v_call: TRBV12-3/TRBV12-4; cdr3_aa: CASSITGGNYGQYF
v_call: TRBV4-1; cdr3_aa: CASSQDLAGVPREAQFF
v_call: TRBV6-1; cdr3_aa: CASSEGWTGLSTDTQYF
v_call: TRBV29-1; cdr3_aa: CSGEVGGNEQFF
v_call: TRBV29-1; cdr3_aa: CSVEDRMGYEQYF
v_call: TRBV7-8; cdr3_aa: CASSDPWDSYYEQFF
v_call: TRBV6-2/TRBV6-3; cdr3_aa: CASTTGGSYNEQYF
v_call: TRBV20-1; cdr3_aa: CSARDPGGRETQYF
v_call: TRBV28; cdr3_aa: CASSSGEKTEAFF
v_call: TRBV20-1; cdr3_aa: CSARDPTGYSNQPQHF
v_call: TRBV11-2; cdr3_aa: CASSRSDGPRYEQYF
v_call: TRBV14; cdr3_aa: CASSQEPGWGEQYF
v_call: TRBV24-1; cdr3_aa: CATSDYGLAGDLDEQYF